This TCR beta chain was sequenced during a study of blood T cell repertoires in COVID-19. J lost 3 bases, V lost 3 bases, and 4 bases had no gene match. Germline CDR1 reads LNHDA; CDR2 reads SQIVND (reference sequence). The CDR3 is 15 residues long. The assay was immunoSEQ multiplex PCR, and TCRdb's table has in-frame clones only and misses some. This table holds about 60,000 clones, roughly 87% found once. The specimen was peripheral blood. The chain uses TRBV19 and TRBJ1-3; 8 positions agree with TRBD1. The clonotype comes from a man aged 50-60 years with active COVID-19. CDR3 sequence: CASSIVRGLGNTIYF. The CDR3 coding sequence is TGTGCCAGTAGTATTGTCAGGGGGCTTGGAAACACCATATATTTT. Full variable domain (missing parts from reference TRBV19 and TRBJ1-3): DGGITQSPKYLFRKEGQNVTLSCEQNLNHDAMYWYRQDPGQGLRLIYYSQIVNDFQKGDIAEGYSVSREKKESFPLTVTSAQKNPTAFYLCASSIVRGLGNTIYFGEGSWLTVV.